This TCR beta chain was retrieved from a study of Ad26.COV2.S vaccination and SARS-CoV-2 variants. As for the study in general: Donor had been placed in the Ad26.COV2.S arm of the COV1001 trial. In the study, Ad26.COV2.S was injected intramuscularly once, or twice 56 days apart.

Treatment here: 19 received Ad26.COV2.S at low or high dose, single or two shots; roughly five received placebo; per-sample allocation not given. Sampling took place 63 days after the first vaccine or placebo injection. Study findings and constraints: Placebo and vaccine recipients had non-spike TCR breadth that was similar.

The data were produced by immunoSEQ multiplex PCR, yet TCRdb's version contains in-frame clones alone and is incomplete. This sample has around 400,000 clones, with about nine tenths found just once. Concerning this clone itself: Its matching antigen is unknown.

This clonotype originated in a person aged 18-65 years who received the Ad26.COV2.S COVID-19 vaccine or a placebo. The specimen comprised peripheral blood, sampled in a trial of Ad26.COV2.S vaccine versus placebo.

In nucleotides, the CDR3 is TGTGCCAGCAGCGCCAAACAGGGGCCGGACTACGAGCAGTACTTC. Translated: CASSAKQGPDYEQYF. This chain uses TRBV5-4 with TRBJ2-7, with TRBD1 matching over 7 bases. CDR1 and CDR2 (germline): SGHNT, YYREEE (reference sequence). V lost 4 bases to trimming and J lost 3 bases; unmatched junction nucleotides: 10. The CDR3 has 15 residues. The whole variable domain, filled in from reference TRBV5-4 and TRBJ2-7, reads ETGVTQSPTHLIKTRGQQVTLRCSSQSGHNTVSWYQQALGQGPQFIFQYYREEENGRGNFPPRFSGLQFPNYSSELNVNALELDDSALYLCASSAKQGPDYEQYFGPGTRLTVT.